This T cell receptor beta chain was recovered during a study of T cells in women clearing cervical HPV infection. The overall study: For cases, blood was sampled a median around 150 days after lesion detection, interquartile range roughly 85 to 220 days.

Data came from immunoSEQ multiplex PCR; TCRdb stores just in-frame clones and leaves some out. The sample table includes 27,000 or so clones. Trimming at V came to 0 bases and at J to 7 bases, leaving 6 bases not matched to a gene. The CDR3 spans 15 residues. Germline CDR1 reads LGHNA; CDR2 reads YNFKEQ. On this clone: The CDR3 end is not reached by the read, which stops 3 residues before it; the germline J gene fills it in.

Each participant carried one incident cervical HPV16 infection only. This receptor was obtained from a woman aged 18 to 75 with a cervical HPV16 infection that either progressed to CIN3+ or cleared (not recorded which). What was sequenced was blood buffy coat. The rearrangement links TRBV4-2 to TRBJ2-3; 8 bases match TRBD2. The CDR3 DNA, read in part, is TGTGCCAGCAGCCAAGACGGGGGGGGTAGATATACG. It is translated as CASSQDGGGRYT. The entire CDR3 sequence reads CASSQDGGGRYTQYF.